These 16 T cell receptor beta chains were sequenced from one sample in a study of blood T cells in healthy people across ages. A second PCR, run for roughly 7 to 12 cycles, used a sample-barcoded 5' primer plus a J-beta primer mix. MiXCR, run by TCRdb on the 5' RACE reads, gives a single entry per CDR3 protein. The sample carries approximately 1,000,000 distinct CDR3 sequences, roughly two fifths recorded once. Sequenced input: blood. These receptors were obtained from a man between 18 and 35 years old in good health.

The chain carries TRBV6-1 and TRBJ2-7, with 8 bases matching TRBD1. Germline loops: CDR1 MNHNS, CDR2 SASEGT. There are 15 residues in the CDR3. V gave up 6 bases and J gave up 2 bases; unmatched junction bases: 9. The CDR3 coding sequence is TGTGCCAGCAGCGCTCGGACAGGGACCCCCTACGAGCAGTACTTC. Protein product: CASSARTGTPYEQYF.

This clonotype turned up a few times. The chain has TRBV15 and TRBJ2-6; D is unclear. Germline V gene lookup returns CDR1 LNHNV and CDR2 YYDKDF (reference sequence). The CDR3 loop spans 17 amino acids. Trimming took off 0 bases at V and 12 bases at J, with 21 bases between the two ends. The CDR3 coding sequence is TGTGCCACCAGCAGAGAGGCGTTTTCGCAAGGTAAACGCGTCCTGACTTTC. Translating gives CATSREAFSQGKRVLTF.

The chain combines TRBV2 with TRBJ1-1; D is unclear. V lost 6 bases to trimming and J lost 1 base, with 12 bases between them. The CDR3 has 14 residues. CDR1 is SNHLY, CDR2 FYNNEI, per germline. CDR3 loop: CASSVTEANTEAFF. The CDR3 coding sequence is TGTGCCAGCAGCGTTACAGAAGCGAACACTGAAGCTTTCTTT.

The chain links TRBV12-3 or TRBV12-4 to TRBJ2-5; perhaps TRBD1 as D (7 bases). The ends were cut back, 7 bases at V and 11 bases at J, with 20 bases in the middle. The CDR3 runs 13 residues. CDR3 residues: CASIPGGYNEQYF. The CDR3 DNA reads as TGTGCCAGCATCCCAGGGGGGTACAATGAGCAGTACTTC.

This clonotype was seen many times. The DNA of the CDR3 is TGTGCCAGCAGTTACTTTCCGGGGAACTATGGCTACACCTTC. Its protein product is CASSYFPGNYGYTF. The rearrangement joins TRBV6-6 to TRBJ1-2; no firm D call. V was trimmed by 1 base and J by 2 bases, leaving 8 bases between them. Germline V lookup: CDR1 MNHNY, CDR2 SVGAGI (reference sequence). This CDR3 region has 14 residues.

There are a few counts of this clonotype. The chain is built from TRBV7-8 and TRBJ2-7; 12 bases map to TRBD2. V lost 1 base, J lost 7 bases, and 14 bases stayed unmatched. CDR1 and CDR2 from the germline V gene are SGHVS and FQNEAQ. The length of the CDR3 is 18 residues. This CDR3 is CASSLGRASGGDYNEQYF. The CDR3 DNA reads TGTGCCAGCAGCTTAGGCCGGGCTAGCGGGGGGGATTACAATGAGCAGTACTTC.

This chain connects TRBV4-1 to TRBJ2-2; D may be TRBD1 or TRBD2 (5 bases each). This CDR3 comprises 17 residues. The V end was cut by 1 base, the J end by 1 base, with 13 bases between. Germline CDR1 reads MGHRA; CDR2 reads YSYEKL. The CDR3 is CASSQVRDGRNTGELFF. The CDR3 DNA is TGCGCCAGCAGCCAAGTCCGGGACGGACGGAACACCGGGGAGCTGTTTTTT.

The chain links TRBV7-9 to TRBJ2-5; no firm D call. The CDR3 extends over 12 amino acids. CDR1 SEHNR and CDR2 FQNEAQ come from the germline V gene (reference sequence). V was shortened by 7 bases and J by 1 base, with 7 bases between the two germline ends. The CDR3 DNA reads TGTGCCAGCACCCTCTCCCAAGAGACCCAGTACTTC. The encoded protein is CASTLSQETQYF.

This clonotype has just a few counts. This CDR3 reads CASSFGGAGTQYF. In DNA form, the CDR3 reads TGTGCCAGCAGTTTCGGCGGGGCAGGGACCCAGTACTTC. V usage is TRBV12-3 or TRBV12-4 and J usage is TRBJ2-5; possibly TRBD2 for D (6 bases). V was pared by 3 bases and J by 7 bases, with 12 bases between. The CDR3 consists of 13 residues.

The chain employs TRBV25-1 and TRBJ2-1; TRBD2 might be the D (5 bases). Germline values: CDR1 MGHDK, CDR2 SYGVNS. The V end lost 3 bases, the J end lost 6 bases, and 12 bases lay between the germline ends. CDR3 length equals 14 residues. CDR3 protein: CASSEDSASNEQFF. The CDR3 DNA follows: TGTGCCAGCAGTGAGGACTCCGCCTCCAATGAGCAGTTCTTC. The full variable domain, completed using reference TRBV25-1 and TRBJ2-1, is EADIYQTPRYLVIGTGKKITLECSQTMGHDKMYWYQQDPGMELHLIHYSYGVNSTEKGDLSSESTVSRIRTEHFPLTLESARPSHTSQYLCASSEDSASNEQFFGPGTRLTVL.

CDR3 in DNA: TGTGCCAGCAGTCGCCTCCGTAGCAATCAGCCCCAGCATTTT. Translating gives CASSRLRSNQPQHF. The chain carries TRBV2 and TRBJ1-5, with D unclear. V shed 5 bases and J shed 0 bases, with 8 bases lying between them. The germline CDR1 and CDR2 sequences are SNHLY and FYNNEI. This CDR3 contains 14 residues.

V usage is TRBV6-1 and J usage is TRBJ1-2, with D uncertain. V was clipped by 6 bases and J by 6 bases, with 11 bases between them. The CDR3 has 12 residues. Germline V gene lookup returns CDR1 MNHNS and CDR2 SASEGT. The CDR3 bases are TGTGCCAGCAGGATTACAGAGAATGGCTACACCTTC. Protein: CASRITENGYTF.

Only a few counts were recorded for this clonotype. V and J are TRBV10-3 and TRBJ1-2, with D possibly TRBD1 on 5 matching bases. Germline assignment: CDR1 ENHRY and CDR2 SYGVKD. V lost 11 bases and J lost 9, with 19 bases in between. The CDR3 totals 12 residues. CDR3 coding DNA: TGTGCCCTGAAGCGGCAGGGCGAGCGCTACACCTTC. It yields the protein CALKRQGERYTF.

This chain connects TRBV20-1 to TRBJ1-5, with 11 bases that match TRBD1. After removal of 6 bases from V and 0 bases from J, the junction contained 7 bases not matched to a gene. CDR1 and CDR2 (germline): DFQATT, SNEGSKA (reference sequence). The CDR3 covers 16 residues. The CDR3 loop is CSARTGGPYSNQPQHF. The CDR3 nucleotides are TGCAGTGCAAGGACAGGGGGCCCTTATAGCAATCAGCCCCAGCATTTT.

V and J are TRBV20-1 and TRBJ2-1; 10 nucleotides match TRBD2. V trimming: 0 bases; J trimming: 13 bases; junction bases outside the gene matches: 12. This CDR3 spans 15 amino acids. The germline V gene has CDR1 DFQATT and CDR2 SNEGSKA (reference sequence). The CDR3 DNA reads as TGCAGTGCTAGAGATTATAGCGGGGGGATGGAGACCCAGTTCTTC. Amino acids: CSARDYSGGMETQFF.

The CDR3 sequence: CASSWDRSVTEAFF. The DNA for the CDR3 is TGTGCCAGCAGCTGGGACAGGTCCGTCACTGAAGCTTTCTTT. The chain combines TRBV6-2 or TRBV6-3 with TRBJ1-1; 8 bases align to TRBD1. The germline V gene encodes CDR1 MNHEY and CDR2 SVGEGT. The J segment lost 4 bases and the V segment lost 6 bases, leaving 7 bases of the junction unmatched. This CDR3 has 14 residues.